A single sample is the source of the 8 T cell receptor beta chains below, sequenced in a study of regulatory T cells in long-lasting Graves disease. Combining iRepertoire HTBI primers with Arm-PCR of CDR3 regions, the authors built TCR beta libraries. MiXCR, applied by TCRdb to the multiplex PCR reads, yields one record per CDR3 protein. Altogether around 500,000 distinct CDR3 sequences are present, around 21% being singletons, with the ten largest covering 6.5% to 8%. Noted time point: persistent/refractory GD, antithyroid drugs over 5 years with positive TRAb. With RNA extracted from PBMCs as input, the TCR library was made. The input for sequencing was peripheral blood mononuclear cells (PBMCs), taken when the disease was refractory, from a patient treated with antithyroid drugs. The source is a female donor with Graves disease.

This clonotype was observed a few times. J is TRBJ1-2 and V is TRBV6-1; D is unresolved. This CDR3 comprises 16 residues. Germline CDR1 and CDR2: MNHNS and SASEGT. Trimming cost V 2 bases and J 2 bases, with 15 bases left between them. In DNA form, the CDR3 reads TGTGCCAGCAGTGAATTCCCCCGAACAGTCAACTATGGCTACACCTTC. Residues: CASSEFPRTVNYGYTF.

The gene calls are TRBV10-2 and TRBJ2-7, with D tentatively TRBD2 (5 bases). The CDR3 is 15 residues long. V lost 1 base and J 2 bases, leaving 12 bases between the germline ends. Germline loops: CDR1 WSHSY, CDR2 SAAADI. The CDR3 DNA reads TGCGCCAGCAGTGAGTGGCGGGCTGGAGCCTACGAGCAGTACTTC. Protein product: CASSEWRAGAYEQYF.

This clonotype was recorded many times. The chain employs TRBV6-5 and TRBJ1-1; 7 nucleotides agree with TRBD1. Germline CDR1 is MNHEY and CDR2 is SVGAGI. The V segment lost 1 base and the J segment 1 base; nucleotides outside the gene matches: 3. This CDR3 contains 15 residues. CDR3 region: CASSYWTGQNTEAFF. The DNA for the CDR3 is TGTGCCAGCAGTTACTGGACAGGACAGAACACTGAAGCTTTCTTT.

Regarding this clonotype: Here the CDR3 omits its conserved ending phenylalanine or tryptophan, so a read error is the likely source. In DNA, the CDR3 is TGTGCCAGCAGCCCTATCCAGGGGAACACTGAAGCTTTCTTA. This encodes CASSPIQGNTEAFL. The chain is built from TRBV6-1 and TRBJ1-1; possibly TRBD1 for D (5 bases). CDR3 length: 14 residues. CDR1 and CDR2 from the germline V gene are MNHNS and SASEGT. The V end was cut by 6 bases, the J end by 1 base, with 12 bases between.

This clonotype appeared many times. This chain joins TRBV19 and TRBJ1-1; D unresolved. Germline V gene lookup returns CDR1 LNHDA and CDR2 SQIVND (reference sequence). This CDR3 spans 15 amino acids. Trimming took 2 bases from V and 1 from J, leaving 11 bases between them. CDR3 coding DNA: TGTGCCAGTAGTATATTGTTGGGATCGAACACTGAAGCTTTCTTT. Its translation: CASSILLGSNTEAFF.

Remarks on this clonotype: An end of the junction does not agree with germline; a read error may underlie this. This chain uses TRBV7-9 with TRBJ2-7; D perhaps matches TRBD2 (6 bases). Looked up from germline, CDR1 is SEHNR and CDR2 is FQNEAQ (reference sequence). The CDR3 spans 14 residues. The DNA for the CDR3 is TGTACCAGCAGCCGCGGGACCAACTCCTACGAGCAGTACTTC. Translated: CTSSRGTNSYEQYF.

This clonotype came up many times. The rearrangement links TRBV11-2 to TRBJ1-2; the D is unclear. Germline V gene data show CDR1 as SGHAT and CDR2 as FQNNGV. V was shortened by 0 bases and J by 4 bases, with 15 bases between the two germline ends. This CDR3 spans 16 amino acids. DNA for the CDR3: TGTGCCAGCAGCTTAGATATTAGCGGGAGTTCCTATGGCTACACCTTC. Translation gives CASSLDISGSSYGYTF.

This clonotype was recorded at least ten times. The rearrangement uses TRBV6-1 and TRBJ2-2; D possibly corresponds to TRBD1 (5 bases). Trimming left V 7 bases short and J 7 bases short, with 7 bases between. This CDR3 spans 11 amino acids. The V gene's germline CDR1 is MNHNS and CDR2 SASEGT. CDR3 in amino acids: CASTRGGELFF. The CDR3 DNA follows: TGTGCCAGCACAAGGGGCGGGGAGCTGTTTTTT.